This T cell receptor beta chain was retrieved from a study of T cell responses to AZD1222 COVID-19 vaccine. This CDR3 has 14 amino acids. The V gene lost 1 base and the J gene lost 5 bases, with 9 bases spanning the gap. The germline V gene has CDR1 SEHNR and CDR2 FQNEAQ (reference sequence). Generated by immunoSEQ multiplex PCR, the TCRdb table keeps only in-frame clones and is missing some. Of 70,000 to 95,000 clones in the sample, roughly 90% were seen once. The input for sequencing was peripheral blood, taken 28 days after the second AZD1222 dose. This clonotype was obtained from an adult who received the AZD1222 COVID-19 vaccine. The rearrangement joins TRBV7-9 to TRBJ2-1; TRBD1 is a possible D gene (5 bases). The CDR3 loop is CASSLGTPNNEQFF. The CDR3 DNA follows: TGTGCCAGCAGCTTAGGGACACCGAACAATGAGCAGTTCTTC.